A single sample is the source of the 31 T cell receptor beta chains below, sequenced in a study of blood T cell repertoires in COVID-19. The table came from immunoSEQ multiplex PCR; TCRdb's copy has only in-frame clones and leaves some out. Of 150,000 to 200,000 clones in the sample, roughly 89% were seen once. Specimen: PBMCs or T cells enriched from blood (not recorded which). The receptors were sampled from a woman between 40 and 55 years old with acute COVID-19.

In its sample, this clone was seen once. This chain connects TRBV4-2 to TRBJ1-2, with D unresolved. Germline V gene sequence: CDR1 LGHNA, CDR2 YNFKEQ. V lost 5 bases and J 2 bases, leaving 6 bases between the germline ends. CDR3 size: 12 residues. The chain's CDR3 is CASSSLNYGYTF. The CDR3 nucleotides are TGTGCCAGCAGCTCCCTGAACTATGGCTACACCTTC.

The chain is built from TRBV7-2 and TRBJ2-2, with D uncertain. Germline CDR1 and CDR2: SGHTA and FQGNSA. The CDR3 is made up of 13 amino acids. The V and J ends lost 1 base and 4 bases respectively, with 4 bases between them. The CDR3 sequence is CASSLDFTGELFF. Written as DNA, the CDR3 is TGTGCCAGCAGCTTAGACTTCACCGGGGAGCTGTTTTTT.

The CDR3 reads CASSPGTDTQYF. The CDR3 bases are TGCGCCAGCAGCCCCGGGACAGATACGCAGTATTTT. V usage is TRBV5-1 and J usage is TRBJ2-3; D gene ambiguous. Deletions cut 4 bases from V and 3 bases from J, with 6 bases between. Germline CDR1 SGHRS, CDR2 YFSETQ. CDR3 size: 12 residues.

The chain joins TRBV19 to TRBJ1-2; tentatively, D is TRBD1 (6 bases). Trimming left V 1 base short and J 4 bases short, with 10 bases between. In germline, CDR1 is LNHDA, CDR2 SQIVND (reference sequence). The CDR3 has 14 amino acids. CDR3 in DNA: TGTGCCAGTAGTATAGGCACAGGGTTCTATGGCTACACCTTC. Its translation is CASSIGTGFYGYTF.

This rearrangement joins TRBV20-1 to TRBJ2-1; D is ambiguous. The CDR3 length is 11 residues. Trimming left V 0 bases short and J 12 bases short, with 9 bases between. The germline gives CDR1 DFQATT, CDR2 SNEGSKA (reference sequence). The CDR3 region is CSARDPSGQFF. The CDR3 region has the DNA TGCAGTGCTAGAGATCCGTCCGGGCAGTTCTTC.

The chain links TRBV5-4 to TRBJ2-5; TRBD2 matches at 9 bases. The J segment lost 3 bases and the V segment lost 6 bases, leaving 6 bases of the junction unmatched. This CDR3 region has 14 residues. Looked up from germline, CDR1 is SGHNT and CDR2 is YYREEE (reference sequence). DNA for the CDR3: TGTGCCAGCAAGACCTTAGCGGGAGAAGAGACCCAGTACTTC. This gives the protein CASKTLAGEETQYF.

V gene TRBV5-6 combines with J gene TRBJ2-5; D possibly corresponds to TRBD1 (6 bases). From germline, CDR1 is SGHDT and CDR2 YYEEEE. Trimming removed 5 bases at V and 5 bases at J, with 13 bases between. This CDR3 has 13 amino acids. The CDR3, as DNA: TGTGCCAGCAGTTGGGCTAGGGGGGAGACCCAGTACTTC. Its translation: CASSWARGETQYF. The full variable domain, its missing parts supplied by reference TRBV5-6 and TRBJ2-5, is DAGVTQSPTHLIKTRGQQVTLRCSPKSGHDTVSWYQQALGQGPQFIFQYYEEEERQRGNFPDRFSGHQFPNYSSELNVNALLLGDSALYLCASSWARGETQYFGPGTRLLVL.

The V and J genes are TRBV4-1 and TRBJ2-7; 8 positions match TRBD2. This CDR3 spans 18 amino acids. The J segment lost 7 bases and the V segment lost 1 base, leaving 18 bases of the junction unmatched. Germline V lookup: CDR1 MGHRA, CDR2 YSYEKL. CDR3 coding DNA: TGCGCCAGCAGCCAAGTTTTCCCGGGAAACGGGGGGGAAGGGGAGCAGTACTTC. Encoded protein: CASSQVFPGNGGEGEQYF.

The gene calls are TRBV29-1 and TRBJ2-1; D might be TRBD1 (6 bases). V lost 4 bases and J 10 bases, leaving 11 bases between the germline ends. Germline CDR1 SQVTM, CDR2 ANQGSEA. This CDR3 spans 11 amino acids. CDR3 sequence (DNA): TGCAGCGTTGGACAGGTCTACGAGCAGTTCTTC. It is translated as CSVGQVYEQFF.

The chain is built from TRBV19 and TRBJ2-7; D is undetermined. This CDR3 is built from 15 residues. V dropped 3 bases and J dropped 1 base, with 13 bases sitting between them. Looked up from germline, CDR1 is LNHDA and CDR2 is SQIVND (reference sequence). CDR3 sequence: CASSIVWAKSYEQYF. CDR3 DNA: TGTGCCAGTAGTATTGTGTGGGCCAAATCCTACGAGCAGTACTTC.

The chain joins TRBV2 to TRBJ1-1, with D maybe TRBD1 (5 bases). The germline V and J ends were trimmed by 6 bases and 3 bases, with 14 bases remaining between them. Germline V gene data show CDR1 as SNHLY and CDR2 as FYNNEI. The CDR3 is made up of 14 amino acids. As DNA, the CDR3 is TGTGCCAGCAGAAGGACAATCCCCGACACTGAAGCTTTCTTT. It encodes CASRRTIPDTEAFF.

The V and J genes are TRBV11-2 and TRBJ2-1; TRBD2 is a possible D gene (5 bases). V was cut by 0 bases and J by 2 bases, with 14 bases left in between. There are 17 residues in the CDR3. Germline V gene sequence: CDR1 SGHAT, CDR2 FQNNGV. The CDR3 is CASSLDLRPGTYNEQFF. CDR3 sequence (DNA): TGTGCCAGCAGCTTAGATCTCCGGCCGGGGACCTACAATGAGCAGTTCTTC.

The chain employs TRBV11-2 and TRBJ2-1, with 14 bases fitting TRBD2. This CDR3 has 16 amino acids. Unmatched junction bases numbered 2, after V lost 1 base and J lost 6 bases. Germline assignment: CDR1 SGHAT and CDR2 FQNNGV. DNA of the CDR3: TGTGCCAGCAGCTTAGGGGGACTAGCGGGGGTCAATGAGCAGTTCTTC. Amino acid sequence: CASSLGGLAGVNEQFF.

This clone has a single count. This chain connects TRBV5-5 to TRBJ2-1, with D perhaps TRBD2 (6 bases). Between the trimmed V and J ends, which lost 3 bases and 5 bases, there was a span of 18 bases. The CDR3 runs to 16 residues. Germline CDR1 reads SGHKS; CDR2 reads YYEKEE (reference sequence). The CDR3 coding sequence is TGTGCCAGCAGCTCGAGGAGGGACGCCTCGAACAATGAGCAGTTCTTC. It is translated as CASSSRRDASNNEQFF.

V is TRBV5-8 and J is TRBJ2-5; the match to TRBD2 covers 13 bases. Trimming at V came to 4 bases and at J to 7 bases, leaving 22 bases not matched to a gene. This CDR3 has 20 residues. CDR1 SGHTS and CDR2 YDEGEE come from the germline V gene. CDR3 sequence: CASSQGRSTSGGPASGTQYF. DNA for the CDR3: TGTGCCAGCAGCCAGGGACGCTCGACTAGCGGGGGGCCCGCTTCGGGGACCCAGTACTTC.

The rearrangement uses TRBV6-2 or TRBV6-3 and TRBJ1-2; no definite D call. V was trimmed by 2 bases and J by 0 bases, leaving 10 bases between them. CDR1 MNHEY and CDR2 SVGEGT come from the germline V gene. The CDR3 totals 15 residues. The CDR3 nucleotides read TGTGCCAGCAGTTACCTCAGGAACTCTAACTATGGCTACACCTTC. This translates into CASSYLRNSNYGYTF.

The chain carries TRBV6-2 or TRBV6-3 and TRBJ2-3; 7 positions agree with TRBD2. Per the germline V gene, CDR1 is MNHEY and CDR2 is SVGEGT. Losses at the gene ends were 3 bases for V and 11 bases for J; bases not matched to a gene: 11. This CDR3 contains 14 residues. The DNA for the CDR3 is TGTGCCAGCAGTTATGTGGGGGGGACGAGTGGGCAGTATTTT. The encoded protein is CASSYVGGTSGQYF.

The V gene is TRBV5-1, the J gene TRBJ1-1; D gene unclear. The CDR3 length is 13 residues. Trimming removed 0 bases from V and 1 base from J, with 4 bases in between. Looked up from germline, CDR1 is SGHRS and CDR2 is YFSETQ. The CDR3 DNA reads TGCGCCAGCAGCTTGGTAAAGAACACTGAAGCTTTCTTT. It translates to CASSLVKNTEAFF.

The rearrangement links TRBV11-2 to TRBJ1-3, with TRBD1 identical over 7 bases. The germline V gene has CDR1 SGHAT and CDR2 FQNNGV. The CDR3 contains 14 residues. J was trimmed by 2 bases and V by 5 bases; bases with no gene match: 3. The CDR3, as DNA: TGTGCCAGCAGCCCAGGGACAGCTGGAAACACCATATATTTT. It specifies CASSPGTAGNTIYF.

CDR3 coding DNA: TGTGCCAGCAGCTTGCGGGAGGCCCAGTGGGACCAGTACTTC. This sequence encodes CASSLREAQWDQYF. The chain employs TRBV7-2 and TRBJ2-5; 8 bases match TRBD2. The CDR3 contains 14 residues. CDR1 SGHTA and CDR2 FQGNSA come from the germline V gene. J was trimmed by 10 bases and V by 3 bases; bases with no gene match: 10.

V and J are TRBV19 and TRBJ2-6; D unresolved. The length of the CDR3 is 14 residues. Germline lookup yields CDR1 LNHDA and CDR2 SQIVND (reference sequence). V lost 6 bases, J lost 0 bases, and 6 bases lay in between. The CDR3 DNA follows: TGTGCCAGTAGCCAACTCTCTGGGGCCAACGTCCTGACTTTC. Protein product: CASSQLSGANVLTF.

The chain recombines TRBV10-1 with TRBJ2-7; 10 bases match TRBD1. With 7 bases clipped from V and 2 bases from J, the junction kept 2 bases outside the gene matches. In germline, CDR1 is WNHNN, CDR2 SYGVQD (reference sequence). The CDR3 runs to 13 residues. This CDR3 reads CASIGQGAYEQYF. The CDR3 DNA is TGCGCCAGCATAGGACAGGGGGCCTACGAGCAGTACTTC.

The chain combines TRBV2 with TRBJ2-7, with 9 nucleotides matching TRBD2. CDR3 length: 19 residues. Losses at the gene ends were 5 bases for V and 3 bases for J; bases not matched to a gene: 20. Germline CDR1 SNHLY, CDR2 FYNNEI. CDR3 bases: TGTGCCAGCAGTAGTTTCGGCGGGAGGGCTACGTCGACAAACTACGAGCAGTACTTC. This translates into CASSSFGGRATSTNYEQYF. Together with reference TRBV2 and TRBJ2-7, the CDR3 gives the full variable domain: EPEVTQTPSHQVTQMGQEVILRCVPISNHLYFYWYRQILGQKVEFLVSFYNNEISEKSEIFDDQFSVERPDGSNFTLKIRSTKLEDSAMYFCASSSFGGRATSTNYEQYFGPGTRLTVT.

V gene TRBV19 combines with J gene TRBJ2-1, with 12 bases lining up with TRBD2. The CDR3 is 17 amino acids. Per germline, CDR1 LNHDA and CDR2 SQIVND (reference sequence). The ends lost 3 bases at V and 2 bases at J; junction bases unmatched: 5. In DNA, the CDR3 is TGTGCCAGTAGTATGACCGGGACTAGCGGGCCCTACAATGAGCAGTTCTTC. This encodes CASSMTGTSGPYNEQFF.

The V gene is TRBV19, the J gene TRBJ1-6, with D possibly being TRBD1 (5 bases). Germline loops: CDR1 LNHDA, CDR2 SQIVND (reference sequence). This CDR3 spans 13 amino acids. V lost 3 bases and J 8 bases, leaving 8 bases between the germline ends. CDR3 nucleotide sequence: TGTGCCAGTAGTATCAAAGGGGATTCACCCCTCCACTTT. Residues: CASSIKGDSPLHF.

The chain combines TRBV2 with TRBJ1-2, with 7 bases matching TRBD1. The CDR3 is 14 amino acids. CDR1 and CDR2 from the germline V gene are SNHLY and FYNNEI. V lost 1 base, J lost 3 bases, and 2 bases stayed unmatched. CDR3 region: CASSEGTGYYGYTF. The CDR3 region has the DNA TGTGCCAGCAGTGAAGGGACAGGCTACTATGGCTACACCTTC.

The chain employs TRBV6-2 or TRBV6-3 and TRBJ2-1, with TRBD2 identical over 12 bases. This CDR3 contains 15 residues. The germline CDR1 and CDR2 sequences are MNHEY and SVGEGT. Trimming at V came to 2 bases and at J to 12 bases, leaving 8 bases not matched to a gene. Written as DNA, the CDR3 is TGTGCCAGCAGTTACGGGCTAGCGGGAGGGCCTCGGCAGTTCTTC. Translating it yields CASSYGLAGGPRQFF.

In its sample, this clone was seen once. This chain connects TRBV19 to TRBJ2-1; TRBD2 aligns across 13 bases. Trimming at V came to 3 bases and at J to 7 bases, leaving 6 bases not matched to a gene. The CDR3 extends over 16 amino acids. Germline-derived CDR1 and CDR2 are LNHDA and SQIVND (reference sequence). CDR3 in amino acids: CASSIQLAGGRNEQFF. Here the CDR3 DNA reads TGTGCCAGTAGTATTCAACTAGCGGGAGGGAGAAATGAGCAGTTCTTC.

This clone was detected only a few times. CDR3 in amino acids: CASSLRTGIDTQYF. In nucleotides, the CDR3 is TGTGCCAGCAGCCTCAGAACCGGGATAGATACGCAGTATTTT. This chain uses TRBV13 with TRBJ2-3, with TRBD2 as a possible D gene (5 bases). Germline CDR1 PRHDT, CDR2 FYEKMQ (reference sequence). Trimming pared 5 bases from V and 5 bases from J, leaving 14 bases between. This CDR3 is 14 amino acids long.

The chain couples TRBV6-2 or TRBV6-3 to TRBJ1-1; no clear D gene. The CDR3 has 19 residues. V was pared by 2 bases and J by 0 bases, with 22 bases between. Germline lookup yields CDR1 MNHEY and CDR2 SVGEGT. As DNA, the CDR3 is TGTGCCAGCAGTTACGAGAGGCGCTCGGCCCCCCACATGAACACTGAAGCTTTCTTT. It yields the protein CASSYERRSAPHMNTEAFF.

The chain recombines TRBV19 with TRBJ2-1; D not resolved. CDR1 LNHDA and CDR2 SQIVND come from the germline V gene (reference sequence). V lost 3 bases, J lost 6 bases, and 12 bases lay in between. The CDR3 contains 14 residues. The CDR3 spells CASSIGTVVNEQFF. CDR3 coding DNA: TGTGCCAGTAGTATTGGTACAGTAGTCAATGAGCAGTTCTTC.